The rows below give T cell receptor beta chains drawn from one sample of a study of blood T cell repertoires in COVID-19. This table comes from immunoSEQ multiplex PCR, and its TCRdb copy is limited to in-frame clones, with some not included. Found here are under 200,000 clones, approximately 88% of them singletons; the top ten hold roughly 9.2%. What was sequenced was peripheral blood. The receptors were sampled from a woman older than 75 with active or convalescent COVID-19. Each CDR3 is given with its conserved first and last residue. The order of the fields is D gene, clone size, V gene, J gene, CDR3 protein, CDR3 DNA. D genes are given only for firm matches. Size tells how often a clone was seen (once, few, many) or the class of an expanded clone, and some rows leave it out.

NA	NA	TRBV18	TRBJ2-1	CASSLGEADEQFF	TGTGCCAGCTCACTCGGCGAGGCGGATGAGCAGTTCTTC
NA	once	TRBV7-9	TRBJ2-3	CASSRLGQSTDTQYF	TGTGCCAGCAGCAGACTCGGACAAAGCACAGATACGCAGTATTTT
TRBD2	once	TRBV15	TRBJ2-5	CATSRGLAGGIYQETQYF	TGTGCCACCAGCAGAGGACTAGCGGGGGGGATTTACCAAGAGACCCAGTACTTC
NA	NA	TRBV9	TRBJ2-7	CASSQGGDPYEQYF	TGTGCCAGCAGCCAAGGGGGGGATCCCTACGAGCAGTACTTC
TRBD2	NA	TRBV7-9	TRBJ2-7	CASNRAAGGEQYF	TGTGCCAGCAATCGGGCCGCCGGGGGGGAGCAGTACTTC
NA	NA	TRBV5-1	TRBJ1-4	CASSLSGTLATNEKLFF	TGCGCCAGCAGCTTGAGCGGGACTCTTGCAACTAATGAAAAACTGTTTTTT
TRBD1	NA	TRBV10-1	TRBJ1-6	CASSPDRGLPNSPLHF	TGCGCCAGCAGCCCTGACAGGGGGCTCCCCAATTCACCCCTCCACTTT
NA	NA	TRBV6-5	TRBJ2-5	CASTSGSAGTQYF	TGTGCCAGCACCTCAGGGTCGGCAGGGACCCAGTACTTC
TRBD2	NA	TRBV6-2/TRBV6-3	TRBJ2-1	CASSLPLAGAYNEQFF	TGTGCCAGCAGCCTCCCCCTAGCGGGGGCCTACAATGAGCAGTTCTTC
TRBD1	NA	TRBV3-1/TRBV3-2	TRBJ1-1	CASSQSQDRATEAFF	TGTGCCAGCAGCCAATCCCAGGACAGGGCGACTGAAGCTTTCTTT
NA	NA	TRBV12-3/TRBV12-4	TRBJ2-3	CASQGSHTQYF	TGTGCCAGCCAGGGATCTCATACGCAGTATTTT
TRBD2	few	TRBV11-2	TRBJ2-1	CASSLERGGNEQFF	TGTGCCAGCAGCTTGGAACGGGGGGGCAATGAGCAGTTCTTC